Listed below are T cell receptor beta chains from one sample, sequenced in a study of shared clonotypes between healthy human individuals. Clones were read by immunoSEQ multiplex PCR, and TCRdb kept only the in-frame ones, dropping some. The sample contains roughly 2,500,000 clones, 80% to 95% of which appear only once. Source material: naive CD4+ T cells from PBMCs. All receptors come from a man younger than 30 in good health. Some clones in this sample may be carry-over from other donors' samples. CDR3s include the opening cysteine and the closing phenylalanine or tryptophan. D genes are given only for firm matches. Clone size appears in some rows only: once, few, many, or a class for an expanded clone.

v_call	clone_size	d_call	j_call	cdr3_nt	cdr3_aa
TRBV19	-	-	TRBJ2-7	TGTGCCACCTCCGACCGGTACTACGAGCAGTACTTC	CATSDRYYEQYF
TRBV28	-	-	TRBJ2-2	TGTGCCAGCAGGGAGGGAGTGCGGGAGCTGTTTTTT	CASREGVRELFF
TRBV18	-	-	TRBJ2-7	TGTGCCAGCTCACCGGCTCGCCTCGTCGGCGAGCAGTACTTC	CASSPARLVGEQYF
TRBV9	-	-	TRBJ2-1	TGTGCCAGCAGCGGGCGGGACTACAATGAGCAGTTCTTC	CASSGRDYNEQFF
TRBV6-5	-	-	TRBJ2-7	TGTGCCAGCAGTGTTCGGGGGCCACCGAACTACGAGCAGTACTTC	CASSVRGPPNYEQYF
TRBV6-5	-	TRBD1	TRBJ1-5	TGTGCCAGCAGCCGACAGGGAGACGGCAATCAGCCCCAGCATTTT	CASSRQGDGNQPQHF
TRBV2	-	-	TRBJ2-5	TGTGCCAGCAGTTCGGGACTGGGGCAAGAGACCCAGTACTTC	CASSSGLGQETQYF
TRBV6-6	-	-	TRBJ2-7	TGTGCCAGCACTTACTACGCCGCGGACGAGCAGTACTTC	CASTYYAADEQYF
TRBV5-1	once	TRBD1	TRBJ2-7	TGCGCCAGCAGCTCACGGACAGGGGGCGACGAGCAGTACTTC	CASSSRTGGDEQYF
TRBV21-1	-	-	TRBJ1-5	TGTGCCAGCAGCAAAGTAAGGACAGGGTTAGGCAATCAGCCCCAGCATTTT	CASSKVRTGLGNQPQHF
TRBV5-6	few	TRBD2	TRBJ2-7	TGTGCCAGCAGCTTCCGGACTAGCGGGACTCTCTATGAGCAGTACTTC	CASSFRTSGTLYEQYF
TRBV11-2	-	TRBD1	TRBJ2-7	TGTGCCAGCAGCGCTAGACAGGGAATGGGGGAGCAGTACTTC	CASSARQGMGEQYF
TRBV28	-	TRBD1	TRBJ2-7	TGTGCCAGCAGTGTGACAGGGGGTTCCTACGAGCAGTACTTC	CASSVTGGSYEQYF
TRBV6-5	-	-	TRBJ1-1	TGTGCCAGCAGTTACTTATCTGAAGCTTTCTTT	CASSYLSEAFF
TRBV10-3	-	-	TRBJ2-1	TGTGCCATACGGCCGAGGGTCTACAATGAGCAGTTCTTC	CAIRPRVYNEQFF
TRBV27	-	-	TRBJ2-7	TGTGCCAGCAGTTTTGGGCAGGGGGGTTCCTACGAGCAGTACTTC	CASSFGQGGSYEQYF
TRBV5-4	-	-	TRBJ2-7	TGTGCCAGCAGTCCTACGGGGGGCAGTAACGAGCAGTACTTC	CASSPTGGSNEQYF
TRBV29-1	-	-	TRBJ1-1	TGCAGCGTCTCGAGGGAGGGTGGCACTGAAGCTTTCTTT	CSVSREGGTEAFF
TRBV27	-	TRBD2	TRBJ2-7	TGTGCCAGCCAGCCCCAACTAGCGGGAGGGTACGAGCAGTACTTC	CASQPQLAGGYEQYF
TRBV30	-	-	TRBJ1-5	TGTGCCTGGTCCCGGACAGCAAATCAGCCCCAGCATTTT	CAWSRTANQPQHF
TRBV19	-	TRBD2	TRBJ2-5	TGTGCCAGTAGTATAGTTACGAGCGGGACCAACCAAGAGACCCAGTACTTC	CASSIVTSGTNQETQYF
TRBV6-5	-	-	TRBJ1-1	TGTGCCAGCAGAAGTTACAGAACTGAAGCTTTCTTT	CASRSYRTEAFF
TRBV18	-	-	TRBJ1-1	TGTGCCAGCTCACCAGGGGGGACCTGGGGCACTGAAGCTTTCTTT	CASSPGGTWGTEAFF
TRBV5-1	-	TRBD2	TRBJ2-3	TGCGCCAGCAGCCCATCGGGACTAGCCGGACGAGATACGCAGTATTTT	CASSPSGLAGRDTQYF
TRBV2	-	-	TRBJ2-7	TGTGCCAGCAGTTCGCCCTACGAGCAGTACTTC	CASSSPYEQYF
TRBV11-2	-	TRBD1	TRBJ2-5	TGTGCCAGCAGCTTAGCGCACAGGGGAAAGGCAGAGACCCAGTACTTC	CASSLAHRGKAETQYF
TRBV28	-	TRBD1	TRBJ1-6	TGTGCCAGCAGTTCACCAGGGGGCGCGTCACCCCTCCACTTT	CASSSPGGASPLHF
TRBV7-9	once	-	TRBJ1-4	TGTGCCAGCAGCTTAGCTCAGGGCGTAGTAAAACTGTTTTTT	CASSLAQGVVKLFF
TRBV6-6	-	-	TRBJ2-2	TGTGCCAGCAGTTACCCCGGGGTGAACACCGGGGAGCTGTTTTTT	CASSYPGVNTGELFF
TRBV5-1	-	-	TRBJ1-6	TGCGCCAGCAGCGCTACAGGGAGCTCCTATAATTCACCCCTCCACTTT	CASSATGSSYNSPLHF
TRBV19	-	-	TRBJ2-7	TGTGCCAGTAGTATAGATAGGGGGAGGGAGCAGTACTTC	CASSIDRGREQYF
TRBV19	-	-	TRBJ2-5	TGTGCCAGTAGCAAACGAGGCCGAGAGACCCAGTACTTC	CASSKRGRETQYF
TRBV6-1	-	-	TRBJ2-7	TGTGCCAGCAGTGAAATGGGGTACGAGCAGTACTTC	CASSEMGYEQYF
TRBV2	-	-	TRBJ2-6	TGTGCCAGCAGTGAGCCTATGCCCTCTGGGGCCAACGTCCTGACTTTC	CASSEPMPSGANVLTF
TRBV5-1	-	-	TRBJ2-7	TGCGCCAGCAGCTTGGTAGGGGAGTGGGGGCACTACGAGCAGTACTTC	CASSLVGEWGHYEQYF
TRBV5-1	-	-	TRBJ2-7	TGCGCCAGCAGCTCTGGACAGTACGAGCAGTACTTC	CASSSGQYEQYF
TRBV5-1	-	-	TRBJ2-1	TGCGCCAGCAGCCCCACCGCCGGGACGGCTTACAATGAGCAGTTCTTC	CASSPTAGTAYNEQFF
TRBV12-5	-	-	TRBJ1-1	TGTGCTAGTGGTGCGAGGGGGAACACTGAAGCTTTCTTT	CASGARGNTEAFF
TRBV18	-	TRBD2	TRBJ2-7	TGTGCCAGCTCACCAAGGGCTAGCGGGAGTTCCGAGCAGTACTTC	CASSPRASGSSEQYF
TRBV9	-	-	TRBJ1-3	TGTGCCAGCAACCCAGAATCTGGAAACACCATATATTTT	CASNPESGNTIYF
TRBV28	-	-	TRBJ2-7	TGTGCCAGCGACTCCGGGACTGGATACGAGCAGTACTTC	CASDSGTGYEQYF
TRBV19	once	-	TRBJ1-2	TGTGCCACCACGTCGGAGGTTCGGTTGGGCTACACCTTC	CATTSEVRLGYTF
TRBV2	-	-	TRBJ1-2	TGTGCCAGCAGTGGGCCCGGGACGGACTATGGCTACACCTTC	CASSGPGTDYGYTF
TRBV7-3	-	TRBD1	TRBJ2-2	TGTGCCAGCAGCTTAATCTCAGGGGGTACCGGGGAGCTGTTTTTT	CASSLISGGTGELFF
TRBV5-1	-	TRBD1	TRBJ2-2	TGCGCCAGCTGCCGGGACAGCAACACCGGGGAGCTGTTTTTT	CASCRDSNTGELFF
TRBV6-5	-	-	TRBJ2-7	TGTGCCAGCAGTTACTTTGGGACCCCCTCCTACGAGCAGTACTTC	CASSYFGTPSYEQYF